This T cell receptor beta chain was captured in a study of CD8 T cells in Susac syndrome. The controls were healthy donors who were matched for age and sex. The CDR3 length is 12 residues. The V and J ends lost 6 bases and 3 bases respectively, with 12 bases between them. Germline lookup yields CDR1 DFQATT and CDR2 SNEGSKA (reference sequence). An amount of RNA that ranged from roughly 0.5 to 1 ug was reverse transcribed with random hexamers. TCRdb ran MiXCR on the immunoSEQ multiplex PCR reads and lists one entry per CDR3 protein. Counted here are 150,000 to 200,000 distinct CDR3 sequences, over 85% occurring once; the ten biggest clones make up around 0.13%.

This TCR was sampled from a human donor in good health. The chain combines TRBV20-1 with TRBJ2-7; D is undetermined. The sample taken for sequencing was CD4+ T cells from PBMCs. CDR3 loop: CSASSSVYEQYF. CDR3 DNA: TGCAGTGCGAGCAGCAGTGTCTACGAGCAGTACTTC.